Listed below are T cell receptor beta chains from one sample, sequenced in a study of T cells in Graves' hyperthyroidism and ophthalmopathy. A single record per CDR3 protein comes from TCRdb applying MiXCR to the multiplex PCR reads. The table has 300,000 to 400,000 distinct CDR3 sequences, roughly 13% seen once. The sequenced material came from blood. Receptors originate from a young woman with Graves' hyperthyroidism. The CDR3 runs from the conserved cysteine through the conserved F or W. Fields, in order: clone size, D gene, CDR3 length, V gene, J gene, CDR3 DNA, CDR3 protein. The D gene is left open where the match is weak. Only part of the rows carry a size: once, few, many, or a class if the clone is expanded.

abundance: many
d_gene: NA
len: 13
v_gene: TRBV20-1
j_gene: TRBJ2-3
CDR3nt: TGCAGTGGGGACGGTGCTAGCACAGATACGCAGTATTTT
CDR3aa: CSGDGASTDTQYF

abundance: many
d_gene: TRBD1
len: 16
v_gene: TRBV7-9
j_gene: TRBJ1-4
CDR3nt: TGTGCCAGCAGCTTAGCCGGGACAGGGCGAAATGAAAAACTGTTTTTT
CDR3aa: CASSLAGTGRNEKLFF

abundance: many
d_gene: NA
len: 13
v_gene: TRBV7-8
j_gene: TRBJ1-5
CDR3nt: TGTGCCAGCAGACGGGACGGTAATCAGCCCCAGCATTTT
CDR3aa: CASRRDGNQPQHF

abundance: NA
d_gene: TRBD1
len: 15
v_gene: TRBV10-3
j_gene: TRBJ2-5
CDR3nt: TGTGCCATCAGTTGGGACAGGGGCGATCAAGAGACCCAGTACTTC
CDR3aa: CAISWDRGDQETQYF

abundance: many
d_gene: NA
len: 12
v_gene: TRBV20-1
j_gene: TRBJ1-5
CDR3nt: TGCAGTGCTAGGGGGGTTGGGCAGCCCCAGCATTTT
CDR3aa: CSARGVGQPQHF

abundance: many
d_gene: NA
len: 15
v_gene: TRBV7-9
j_gene: TRBJ2-7
CDR3nt: TGTGCCAGCAGCGATGGAGAGGCCCCTTGGTACGAGCAGTACTTC
CDR3aa: CASSDGEAPWYEQYF

abundance: many
d_gene: TRBD2
len: 12
v_gene: TRBV10-3
j_gene: TRBJ2-1
CDR3nt: TGTGCCATCAGTGGGACTAGCGATGAGCAGTTCTTC
CDR3aa: CAISGTSDEQFF

abundance: NA
d_gene: NA
len: 14
v_gene: TRBV14
j_gene: TRBJ2-3
CDR3nt: TGTGCCAGCAGCCAAGAGTATAGTGCAGATACGCAGTATTTT
CDR3aa: CASSQEYSADTQYF

abundance: many
d_gene: TRBD2
len: 15
v_gene: TRBV12-5
j_gene: TRBJ2-1
CDR3nt: TGTGCTAGTGGTTTGGGGACTAGCGGAGGGAATGAGCAGTTCTTC
CDR3aa: CASGLGTSGGNEQFF

abundance: many
d_gene: TRBD1
len: 15
v_gene: TRBV18
j_gene: TRBJ1-1
CDR3nt: TGTGCCAGCTCTCCCTCTACAGGGGCGAACACTGAAGCTTTCTTT
CDR3aa: CASSPSTGANTEAFF

abundance: many
d_gene: NA
len: 12
v_gene: TRBV5-6
j_gene: TRBJ2-1
CDR3nt: TGTGCCAGCAGCTTGAACAGCAATGAGCAGTTCTTC
CDR3aa: CASSLNSNEQFF

abundance: many
d_gene: NA
len: 14
v_gene: TRBV2
j_gene: TRBJ1-1
CDR3nt: TGTGCCAGCAGTGAAGCACAAGGGGTTACTGAAGCTTTCTTT
CDR3aa: CASSEAQGVTEAFF

abundance: many
d_gene: NA
len: 12
v_gene: TRBV28
j_gene: TRBJ2-7
CDR3nt: TGTGCCAGCAAGAGGGTGTCCTACGAGCAGTACTTC
CDR3aa: CASKRVSYEQYF

abundance: NA
d_gene: TRBD2
len: 15
v_gene: TRBV14
j_gene: TRBJ2-1
CDR3nt: TGTGCCAGCAGCGGGACTAGCGGGAGGACCCATGAGCAGTTCTTC
CDR3aa: CASSGTSGRTHEQFF

abundance: many
d_gene: NA
len: 15
v_gene: TRBV6-1
j_gene: TRBJ2-7
CDR3nt: TGTGCCAGCAGTAAGGGGCCCTGGGGTCACTACGAGCAGTACTTC
CDR3aa: CASSKGPWGHYEQYF

abundance: many
d_gene: TRBD1
len: 16
v_gene: TRBV12-3/TRBV12-4
j_gene: TRBJ1-2
CDR3nt: TGTGCCAGCAGTCCGCGGACAGGGCCCACTAACTATGGCTACACCTTC
CDR3aa: CASSPRTGPTNYGYTF

abundance: many
d_gene: NA
len: 13
v_gene: TRBV6-4
j_gene: TRBJ2-1
CDR3nt: TGTGCCAGCAGTGACGGGGATCTAAATGAGCAGTTCTTC
CDR3aa: CASSDGDLNEQFF

abundance: NA
d_gene: NA
len: 16
v_gene: TRBV4-2
j_gene: TRBJ1-1
CDR3nt: TGTGCCAGCAGCCATCCCAGAGACAGGATGAACACTGAAGCTTTCTTT
CDR3aa: CASSHPRDRMNTEAFF

abundance: few
d_gene: NA
len: 16
v_gene: TRBV4-3
j_gene: TRBJ2-7
CDR3nt: TGCGCCAGCAGCCAAGAGACGGCGGGATTCTCCTACGAGCAGTACTTC
CDR3aa: CASSQETAGFSYEQYF

abundance: many
d_gene: NA
len: 16
v_gene: TRBV11-2
j_gene: TRBJ2-2
CDR3nt: TGTGCCAGCAGCTTAGTGGGCGCTGAGGGTACCGGGGAGCTGTTTTTT
CDR3aa: CASSLVGAEGTGELFF

abundance: few
d_gene: NA
len: 14
v_gene: TRBV6-2/TRBV6-3
j_gene: TRBJ2-5
CDR3nt: TGTGCCAGCAGTTACGCAGGGAAGGGGGAGACCCAGTACTTC
CDR3aa: CASSYAGKGETQYF

abundance: many
d_gene: NA
len: 13
v_gene: TRBV28
j_gene: TRBJ2-7
CDR3nt: TGTGCCAGCAGTTTACTACCAAAGCACGAGCAGTACTTC
CDR3aa: CASSLLPKHEQYF

abundance: NA
d_gene: NA
len: 12
v_gene: TRBV7-2
j_gene: TRBJ1-1
CDR3nt: TGTGCCAGCAGCCCCGAGGGGGTGGAAGCTTTCTTT
CDR3aa: CASSPEGVEAFF

abundance: many
d_gene: NA
len: 14
v_gene: TRBV28
j_gene: TRBJ2-7
CDR3nt: TGTGCCAGCACCCCCGGGGGAGCGAGCTACGAGCAGTACTTC
CDR3aa: CASTPGGASYEQYF

abundance: many
d_gene: TRBD1
len: 15
v_gene: TRBV5-1
j_gene: TRBJ2-5
CDR3nt: TGCGCCAGCAGAGGGGACAGGGTGGGCCAAGAGACCCAGTACTTC
CDR3aa: CASRGDRVGQETQYF

abundance: many
d_gene: TRBD2
len: 16
v_gene: TRBV20-1
j_gene: TRBJ2-1
CDR3nt: TGCAGTGCTCGACTAGCGGGAGGGTCCTCCTACAATGAGCAGTTCTTC
CDR3aa: CSARLAGGSSYNEQFF

abundance: few
d_gene: NA
len: 11
v_gene: TRBV25-1
j_gene: TRBJ2-7
CDR3nt: TGTGCCAGCAGTGCTCAGGGCGAGCAGTACTTC
CDR3aa: CASSAQGEQYF

abundance: NA
d_gene: NA
len: 14
v_gene: TRBV7-2
j_gene: TRBJ2-1
CDR3nt: TGTGCCAGTGGCCCCAGGGAGTCCCGTGGTGAGCAGTTCTTC
CDR3aa: CASGPRESRGEQFF

abundance: NA
d_gene: NA
len: 19
v_gene: TRBV7-2
j_gene: TRBJ1-6
CDR3nt: TGTGCCAGCAGCCCCCAGCCGATTATCTTGAGCTCCTATAATTCACCCCTCCACTTT
CDR3aa: CASSPQPIILSSYNSPLHF

abundance: many
d_gene: NA
len: 13
v_gene: TRBV3-1
j_gene: TRBJ2-7
CDR3nt: TGTGCCAGCACCCAAACTTCGGACGGCGAGCAGTACTTC
CDR3aa: CASTQTSDGEQYF

abundance: few
d_gene: NA
len: 15
v_gene: TRBV7-9
j_gene: TRBJ2-7
CDR3nt: TGTGCCAGCAGCGGCCCCCTTGGGGTGAGCTACGAGCAGTACTTC
CDR3aa: CASSGPLGVSYEQYF

abundance: many
d_gene: TRBD2
len: 16
v_gene: TRBV6-1
j_gene: TRBJ2-1
CDR3nt: TGTGCCAGCAGTGAAGCGGTACTAGCGGGGAACAATGAGCAGTTCTTC
CDR3aa: CASSEAVLAGNNEQFF

abundance: few
d_gene: TRBD1
len: 13
v_gene: TRBV15
j_gene: TRBJ1-2
CDR3nt: TGTGCCACCAAGACAGGGGGCATTCATGGCTACACCTTC
CDR3aa: CATKTGGIHGYTF

abundance: many
d_gene: NA
len: 16
v_gene: TRBV20-1
j_gene: TRBJ1-2
CDR3nt: TGCAGTGCTAGCCCCCGTCATCTAGTTTGGAACTATGGCTACACCTTC
CDR3aa: CSASPRHLVWNYGYTF

abundance: many
d_gene: NA
len: 13
v_gene: TRBV20-1
j_gene: TRBJ2-2
CDR3nt: TGCAGTGCGACCGCAACGAACACCGGGGAGCTGTTTTTT
CDR3aa: CSATATNTGELFF

abundance: few
d_gene: NA
len: 12
v_gene: TRBV2
j_gene: TRBJ1-1
CDR3nt: TGTGCCAGCAGAAACAGGGTGGGAACAGCTTTCTTT
CDR3aa: CASRNRVGTAFF

abundance: few
d_gene: TRBD2
len: 14
v_gene: TRBV7-3
j_gene: TRBJ2-2
CDR3nt: TGTGCCAGCAGCCCATTAGCGGGAGGCGGGGAGCTGTTTTTT
CDR3aa: CASSPLAGGGELFF

abundance: many
d_gene: TRBD2
len: 13
v_gene: TRBV7-9
j_gene: TRBJ2-7
CDR3nt: TGTGCCACCTCTAGCGGGTCTTCCTACGAGCAGTACTTC
CDR3aa: CATSSGSSYEQYF

abundance: NA
d_gene: TRBD2
len: 14
v_gene: TRBV18
j_gene: TRBJ2-1
CDR3nt: TGTGCCAGCTCACTTAGCGGGAGGGACAATGAGCAGTTCTTC
CDR3aa: CASSLSGRDNEQFF

abundance: NA
d_gene: TRBD2
len: 15
v_gene: TRBV28
j_gene: TRBJ2-1
CDR3nt: TGTGCCAGCAGTGAACTAGCGGGTCGTTACAATGAGCAGTTCTTC
CDR3aa: CASSELAGRYNEQFF

abundance: many
d_gene: NA
len: 13
v_gene: TRBV7-3
j_gene: TRBJ2-3
CDR3nt: TGTGCCAGCAGCTTAATGAGGACAGATACGCAGTATTTT
CDR3aa: CASSLMRTDTQYF

abundance: many
d_gene: NA
len: 12
v_gene: TRBV6-1
j_gene: TRBJ1-6
CDR3nt: TGTGCCAGCAGTGCCCAAGTCGCACCCCTCCACTTT
CDR3aa: CASSAQVAPLHF

abundance: many
d_gene: TRBD1
len: 17
v_gene: TRBV7-8
j_gene: TRBJ2-4
CDR3nt: TGTGCCAGCAGCTCCCTTCAGGGGGAGCTAGCCAAAAACATTCAGTACTTC
CDR3aa: CASSSLQGELAKNIQYF

abundance: few
d_gene: NA
len: 14
v_gene: TRBV19
j_gene: TRBJ1-5
CDR3nt: TGTGCCAGTCAACAGGTTCGGGGCAATCAGCCCCAGCATTTT
CDR3aa: CASQQVRGNQPQHF

abundance: many
d_gene: NA
len: 16
v_gene: TRBV7-9
j_gene: TRBJ2-1
CDR3nt: TGTGCCAGCAGTCCGTTTGGGGCTAACTCCTACAATGAGCAGTTCTTC
CDR3aa: CASSPFGANSYNEQFF

abundance: once
d_gene: TRBD2
len: 15
v_gene: TRBV19
j_gene: TRBJ2-3
CDR3nt: TGTGCCAGTAGACGGACTAGCGCGAGCACAGATACGCAGTATTTT
CDR3aa: CASRRTSASTDTQYF

abundance: NA
d_gene: NA
len: 16
v_gene: TRBV6-2/TRBV6-3
j_gene: TRBJ2-1
CDR3nt: TGTGCCAGCAGTTACTCGGTCTTGTCCTATTACAATGAGCAGTTCTTC
CDR3aa: CASSYSVLSYYNEQFF

abundance: many
d_gene: NA
len: 13
v_gene: TRBV7-3
j_gene: TRBJ1-6
CDR3nt: TGTGCCAGCAGCAGCGGCAGTAATTCACCCCTCCACTTT
CDR3aa: CASSSGSNSPLHF

abundance: many
d_gene: TRBD2
len: 14
v_gene: TRBV27
j_gene: TRBJ2-1
CDR3nt: TGTGCCAGCAAACTAGCGGGGGGGAACAATGAGCAGTTCTTC
CDR3aa: CASKLAGGNNEQFF

abundance: few
d_gene: TRBD1
len: 15
v_gene: TRBV10-3
j_gene: TRBJ1-2
CDR3nt: TGTGCCATCAGTCCCCGACAGGGTATCGACTATGGCTACACCTTC
CDR3aa: CAISPRQGIDYGYTF